A single sample is the source of the 21 T cell receptor beta chains below, sequenced in a study of cytomegalovirus exposure and HLA in healthy donors. Primers for the PCR totalled 60 Vbeta and 13 Jbeta. TCRdb's copy holds only in-frame clones and misses some; the assay was immunoSEQ multiplex PCR. The sample holds some 120,000 clones, 77% seen once. The sample taken for sequencing was PBMCs. These receptor sequences come from a man in his forties in good health and CMV-seropositive.

The J gene is TRBJ2-5, the V gene TRBV5-6; 8 bases are shared with TRBD2. CDR1 and CDR2 from the germline V gene are SGHDT and YYEEEE. This CDR3 has 14 residues. With 3 bases clipped from V and 4 bases from J, the junction kept 5 bases outside the gene matches. Written as DNA, the CDR3 is TGTGCCAGCAGCTCCGCGGGAGGCCGAGAGACCCAGTACTTC. It is translated as CASSSAGGRETQYF.

The chain couples TRBV15 to TRBJ2-2; D is ambiguous. Trimming took off 0 bases at V and 4 bases at J, with 15 bases between the two ends. The germline V gene encodes CDR1 LNHNV and CDR2 YYDKDF (reference sequence). The CDR3 extends over 17 amino acids. Written as DNA, the CDR3 is TGTGCCACCAGCAGAGAAAGAACCGGAGACGGCACCGGGGAGCTGTTTTTT. Protein product: CATSRERTGDGTGELFF.

The rearrangement joins TRBV9 to TRBJ2-7; weak D call: TRBD1 (6 bases). CDR3 length: 15 amino acids. V lost 0 bases to trimming and J lost 5 bases, with 15 bases between them. Germline values: CDR1 SGDLS, CDR2 YYNGEE. In DNA, the CDR3 is TGTGCCAGCAGCGTAGTCGGGACATTCGGAAACGAGCAGTACTTC. Its translation is CASSVVGTFGNEQYF.

The chain joins TRBV18 to TRBJ2-3; 10 nucleotides align to TRBD2. This CDR3 has 17 residues. Germline-derived CDR1 and CDR2 are KGHSH and LQKENI. The V and J ends lost 0 bases and 4 bases, in that order; junction bases with no gene match: 7. The CDR3 loop is CASSPPSGGAGADTQYF. CDR3 sequence (DNA): TGTGCCAGCTCACCACCCAGCGGGGGGGCTGGTGCAGATACGCAGTATTTT.

This rearrangement joins TRBV7-2 to TRBJ2-7; 8 nucleotides agree with TRBD1. CDR3 length: 17 residues. Trimming removed 2 bases from V and 0 bases from J; junction bases left unmatched: 9. The germline V gene has CDR1 SGHTA and CDR2 FQGNSA. CDR3 DNA: TGTGCCAGCAGCTTACCCGACCGGGACAGGACCTCCTACGAGCAGTACTTC. As protein: CASSLPDRDRTSYEQYF.

The genes are TRBV19 and TRBJ2-7; D might be TRBD1 (5 bases). The CDR3 runs to 15 residues. Per germline, CDR1 LNHDA and CDR2 SQIVND (reference sequence). V was trimmed by 3 bases and J by 1 base, leaving 13 bases between them. The CDR3 DNA sequence: TGTGCCAGTAGTATTATCCAGGGATCGTCCTACGAGCAGTACTTC. It specifies CASSIIQGSSYEQYF.

The chain uses TRBV4-3 and TRBJ2-7; D perhaps matches TRBD1 (6 bases). The germline CDR1 and CDR2 sequences are LGHNA and YSLEER. The CDR3 extends over 14 amino acids. V was trimmed by 2 bases and J by 0 bases, leaving 8 bases between them. The CDR3 DNA is TGCGCCAGCAGCCAACACAGGGACTCCTACGAGCAGTACTTC. It translates to CASSQHRDSYEQYF.

The genes are TRBV9 and TRBJ1-2, with a weak D call TRBD1 (6 bases). V was cut by 2 bases and J by 4 bases, with 9 bases left in between. The CDR3 covers 13 residues. From germline, CDR1 is SGDLS and CDR2 YYNGEE. The CDR3 loop is CASSVGQPYGYTF. The CDR3 bases are TGTGCCAGCAGCGTCGGACAGCCCTATGGCTACACCTTC.

V is TRBV4-3 and J is TRBJ1-2; the match to TRBD1 covers 9 bases. The V gene's germline CDR1 is LGHNA and CDR2 YSLEER. The length of the CDR3 is 18 residues. V trimming: 0 bases; J trimming: 6 bases; junction bases outside the gene matches: 14. CDR3 sequence: CASSQDLWTGASYHGYTF. The CDR3 bases are TGCGCCAGCAGCCAAGATCTGTGGACAGGGGCGTCTTATCATGGCTACACCTTC.

The chain links TRBV5-1 to TRBJ2-1, with TRBD2 matching over 9 bases. The CDR3 spans 16 residues. The V gene end was trimmed by 2 bases and the J gene end by 0 bases; junction bases not matched to a gene: 3. The germline gives CDR1 SGHRS, CDR2 YFSETQ. CDR3 amino acids: CASSFLAGSSYNEQFF. For the CDR3, the DNA is TGCGCCAGCAGCTTCCTAGCGGGGAGCTCCTACAATGAGCAGTTCTTC.

The gene calls are TRBV4-1 and TRBJ2-2, with unresolved D. The V end was cut by 4 bases, the J end by 2 bases, with 5 bases between. In germline, CDR1 is MGHRA, CDR2 YSYEKL. CDR3 length: 13 amino acids. The CDR3 nucleotides are TGCGCCAGCAGCCCTTTAAACACCGGGGAGCTGTTTTTT. It encodes CASSPLNTGELFF.

The chain links TRBV6-5 to TRBJ1-4; D gene uncertain. The length of the CDR3 is 15 residues. V shed 7 bases and J shed 3 bases, with 15 bases lying between them. Germline CDR1 MNHEY, CDR2 SVGAGI. This CDR3 is CASKEPTEPNEKLFF. CDR3 DNA sequence: TGTGCCAGCAAAGAACCGACGGAGCCTAATGAAAAACTGTTTTTT.

This sequence joins TRBV6-6 and TRBJ2-7, with a tentative D call TRBD1 (7 bases). Germline V CDR1 and CDR2: MNHNY, SVGAGI (reference sequence). The length of the CDR3 is 16 residues. The V gene lost 2 bases and the J gene lost 0 bases, with 14 bases spanning the gap. CDR3 amino acids: CASSYGGGRSSYEQYF. The CDR3 DNA reads TGTGCCAGCAGTTACGGAGGGGGCCGAAGCTCCTACGAGCAGTACTTC.

The chain combines TRBV30 with TRBJ2-3; D is perhaps TRBD2 (5 bases). The germline CDR1 and CDR2 sequences are GTSNPN and SVGIG (reference sequence). The V gene lost 0 bases and the J gene lost 9 bases, with 10 bases spanning the gap. The CDR3 loop spans 12 amino acids. CDR3 residues: CAWSVGSGTQYF. The DNA of the CDR3 is TGTGCCTGGAGTGTTGGGTCGGGGACGCAGTATTTT. The full variable domain, its missing parts supplied by reference TRBV30 and TRBJ2-3, is SQTIHQWPATLVQPVGSPLSLECTVEGTSNPNLYWYRQAAGRGLQLLFYSVGIGQISSEVPQNLSASRPQDRQFILSSKKLLLSDSGFYLCAWSVGSGTQYFGPGTRLTVL.

The chain combines TRBV6-6 with TRBJ2-7; D may be TRBD1 (5 bases). The V and J ends lost 4 bases and 2 bases respectively, with 9 bases between them. In germline, CDR1 is MNHNY, CDR2 SVGAGI (reference sequence). The CDR3 runs 13 residues. CDR3 loop: CASSLQGTYEQYF. DNA of the CDR3: TGTGCCAGCAGTTTGCAGGGAACCTACGAGCAGTACTTC.

The chain carries TRBV19 and TRBJ1-2; 10 nucleotides agree with TRBD1. CDR1 is LNHDA and CDR2 is SQIVND in the germline V gene (reference sequence). CDR3 length: 14 residues. The CDR3 DNA follows: TGTGGGACGTACGACAGGGGGCGAGTGTATGGCTACACCTTC. This sequence encodes CGTYDRGRVYGYTF.

The chain links TRBV2 to TRBJ1-6, with TRBD1 identical over 7 bases. The CDR3 totals 14 residues. The germline V gene encodes CDR1 SNHLY and CDR2 FYNNEI. The junction had 4 bases not matched to a gene; V was cut back by 2 bases and J by 9 bases. CDR3 amino acids: CASSERGLASPLHF. CDR3 DNA sequence: TGTGCCAGCAGTGAAAGGGGGCTAGCTTCACCCCTCCACTTT.

The CDR3 DNA follows: TGCGCCAGCAGCCAAAGATCCGGCGGGGCCACAGATACGCAGTATTTT. This codes for CASSQRSGGATDTQYF. The chain has TRBV4-1 and TRBJ2-3; a weak D match, TRBD2 (6 bases). Germline V lookup: CDR1 MGHRA, CDR2 YSYEKL. Deletions cut 2 bases from V and 2 bases from J, with 14 bases between. This CDR3 is 16 amino acids long.

This sequence joins TRBV9 and TRBJ2-5; D gene ambiguous. This CDR3 region has 13 residues. Germline CDR1 is SGDLS and CDR2 is YYNGEE. Trimming stripped 3 bases from V and 0 bases from J, with 6 bases between. In nucleotides, the CDR3 is TGTGCCAGCAGCGGGAGTGACCAAGAGACCCAGTACTTC. Protein product: CASSGSDQETQYF.

CDR3 loop: CANPRRQGSLYEQYF. The CDR3 region has the DNA TGTGCCAACCCCAGGCGGCAGGGGAGCCTCTACGAGCAGTACTTC. The rearrangement uses TRBV7-4 and TRBJ2-7, with D perhaps matching TRBD1 (6 bases). Trimming left V 10 bases short and J 3 bases short, with 22 bases between. The germline CDR1 and CDR2 sequences are SGHVT and SQSDAQ. This CDR3 region has 15 residues.

This chain uses TRBV28 with TRBJ2-1; 11 nucleotides agree with TRBD2. This CDR3 region has 14 residues. CDR1 and CDR2 from the germline V gene are MDHEN and SYDVKM. V lost 6 bases and J lost 5; bases outside the gene matches: 3. DNA for the CDR3: TGTGCCAGCAGACTAGCGGGGGTTAACAATGAGCAGTTCTTC. Translation: CASRLAGVNNEQFF.